The rows below give T cell receptor beta chains drawn from one sample of a study of CD8 T cells in ankylosing spondylitis. TCRdb independently ran MiXCR on the 5' RACE reads; one entry per CDR3 protein. The profile shows some 150,000 distinct CDR3 sequences, under 55% of them singletons. Sequencing input: synovial fluid, either unsorted or a sorted T cell fraction (not recorded which). The receptor source for this set is a male donor with ankylosing spondylitis. Each CDR3 is given with its conserved first and last residue. A D gene is named only where the DNA matches it firmly. Clone size is stated in some rows and not others, as once, few, many or a class when expanded.

TRBV6-1,NA,TRBJ2-7,NA,CASSLGWSAYEQYF,TGTGCCAGCAGCCTGGGGTGGTCGGCCTACGAGCAGTACTTC
TRBV4-3,NA,TRBJ2-1,NA,CASSQVNRDNEQFF,TGCGCCAGCAGCCAAGTAAACAGGGACAATGAGCAGTTCTTC
TRBV6-2/TRBV6-3,TRBD2,TRBJ2-7,NA,CASIGGRAFEQYF,TGTGCCAGCATTGGCGGGAGGGCCTTCGAGCAGTACTTC
TRBV20-1,NA,TRBJ1-1,NA,CSARAAQPNTEAFF,TGCAGTGCTAGAGCAGCTCAGCCGAACACTGAAGCTTTCTTT
TRBV6-1,NA,TRBJ1-1,NA,CASSRNRALNTEAFF,TGTGCCAGCAGTAGAAACAGGGCCTTGAACACTGAAGCTTTCTTT
TRBV6-5,NA,TRBJ2-3,few,CASSYGADSTDTQYF,TGTGCCAGCAGTTACGGAGCGGACAGCACAGATACGCAGTATTTT
TRBV6-1,NA,TRBJ1-1,NA,CASSSNRVRYTEAFF,TGTGCCAGCAGTAGCAACAGGGTTAGGTACACTGAAGCTTTCTTT
TRBV28,NA,TRBJ2-1,NA,CASSFPLARGHNEQFF,TGTGCCAGCAGTTTCCCGCTAGCGAGGGGGCACAATGAGCAGTTCTTC
TRBV7-2,TRBD2,TRBJ2-5,once,CASSLQGLAGENF,TGTGCCAGCAGCCTTCAGGGACTAGCGGGGGAGAACTTC
TRBV10-3,TRBD2,TRBJ2-2,NA,CAISGLAGENTGELFF,TGTGCCATCAGCGGACTAGCGGGAGAGAACACCGGGGAGCTGTTTTTT
TRBV20-1,TRBD2,TRBJ2-1,NA,CSASRPGGGHNEQFF,TGCAGTGCTAGCCGTCCGGGGGGGGGACACAATGAGCAGTTCTTC
TRBV3-1,TRBD1,TRBJ2-1,once,CASSQDLSFATGLYNEQFF,TGTGCCAGCAGCCAAGATCTTAGCTTTGCGACAGGGTTATACAATGAGCAGTTCTTC
TRBV28,TRBD2,TRBJ2-2,few,CASSRRGLAGGPVTGELFF,TGTGCCAGCAGTCGTAGGGGACTAGCGGGAGGGCCGGTCACCGGGGAGCTGTTTTTT
TRBV28,NA,TRBJ2-4,NA,CAVNQGPGDKNIQYF,TGTGCCGTGAACCAGGGGCCCGGGGACAAAAACATTCAGTACTTC
TRBV28,NA,TRBJ1-2,NA,CASTPVGWGYGYTF,TGTGCCAGCACCCCGGTGGGGTGGGGCTATGGCTACACCTTC
TRBV7-9,TRBD2,TRBJ2-1,few,CASSFVGGGLDEQFF,TGTGCCAGCAGCTTTGTCGGGGGGGGCCTTGATGAGCAGTTCTTC
TRBV7-2,NA,TRBJ2-7,NA,CASSLVAWDTSYEQYF,TGTGCCAGCAGCTTAGTTGCTTGGGACACCTCCTACGAGCAGTACTTC
TRBV10-3,TRBD2,TRBJ2-3,NA,CAIKVAGGPTDTQYF,TGTGCCATCAAAGTAGCGGGGGGGCCCACAGATACGCAGTATTTT
TRBV7-7,TRBD1,TRBJ1-5,NA,CASSLGHRGMRQPQHF,TGTGCTAGCAGCTTAGGGCACAGGGGAATGCGTCAGCCCCAGCATTTT
TRBV20-1,NA,TRBJ2-6,once,CSATLDGSGANVLTF,TGCAGTGCTACTCTCGACGGCTCTGGGGCCAACGTCCTGACTTTC
TRBV15,TRBD2,TRBJ2-1,NA,CATSRESTSGSLDEQFF,TGTGCCACCAGCAGAGAATCAACTAGCGGGAGTTTAGATGAGCAGTTCTTC
TRBV5-1,NA,TRBJ2-7,few,CASSLPGAVYEQYF,TGCGCCAGCAGCTTGCCGGGAGCAGTCTACGAGCAGTACTTC
TRBV5-1,NA,TRBJ2-7,many,CASSPIEGYEQYF,TGCGCCAGCAGCCCGATTGAGGGCTACGAGCAGTACTTC
TRBV6-5,NA,TRBJ2-1,NA,CASSWEALPIRNEQFF,TGTGCCAGCAGTTGGGAGGCCCTGCCTATTCGCAATGAGCAGTTCTTC
TRBV5-5,NA,TRBJ1-1,few,CASSLINTEAFF,TGTGCCAGCAGCCTAATTAACACTGAAGCTTTCTTT
TRBV18,TRBD1,TRBJ2-7,once,CASSLLRQGGQYF,TGTGCCAGCTCACTACTCCGACAGGGCGGGCAGTACTTC
TRBV29-1,NA,TRBJ2-7,few,CSVAGAHYEQYF,TGCAGCGTCGCCGGGGCGCACTACGAGCAGTACTTC
TRBV11-3,TRBD1,TRBJ1-1,NA,CASSGPTGSGGEAFF,TGTGCCAGCAGCGGACCGACAGGGTCAGGTGGTGAAGCTTTCTTT
TRBV10-3,TRBD2,TRBJ2-7,few,CAIKPGTRAPWPYEQYF,TGTGCCATCAAGCCCGGGACTAGGGCCCCGTGGCCCTACGAGCAGTACTTC
TRBV6-5,NA,TRBJ1-2,NA,CASSYGEGGYGYTF,TGTGCCAGCAGTTACGGGGAAGGAGGCTATGGCTACACCTTC
TRBV20-1,NA,TRBJ1-1,few,CSARRTEVNAFF,TGCAGTGCTAGGAGGACTGAGGTAAATGCTTTCTTT
TRBV28,NA,TRBJ1-1,few,CASSTHTGPMNTEAFF,TGTGCCAGCAGTACACATACGGGACCGATGAACACTGAAGCTTTCTTT
TRBV9,NA,TRBJ1-1,NA,CASSVAETSNTEAFF,TGTGCCAGCAGCGTAGCAGAAACTTCTAACACTGAAGCTTTCTTT
TRBV4-1,NA,TRBJ1-1,NA,CASSQDTGYTEAFF,TGCGCCAGCAGCCAGGACACAGGGTACACTGAAGCTTTCTTT
TRBV11-1,NA,TRBJ1-1,NA,CASSPVRRGRTEAFF,TGTGCCAGCAGCCCCGTCCGGCGCGGACGGACTGAAGCTTTCTTT
TRBV11-2,NA,TRBJ1-2,many,CASSSLVGGDGYTF,TGTGCCAGCAGCTCTTTGGTCGGGGGAGATGGCTACACCTTC
TRBV28,NA,TRBJ2-7,NA,CASSLTFGPLYEQYF,TGTGCCAGCAGTTTAACGTTCGGGCCTCTCTACGAGCAGTACTTC
TRBV7-9,NA,TRBJ1-3,NA,CASSLGLTEGNTIYF,TGTGCCAGCAGCTTAGGACTGACTGAAGGAAACACCATATATTTT
TRBV7-3,NA,TRBJ2-7,NA,CASSLRLPGEQYF,TGTGCCAGCAGCTTACGGTTGCCGGGCGAGCAGTACTTC
TRBV27,TRBD1,TRBJ2-6,NA,CASSRDRGWNFLSGANVLTF,TGTGCCAGCAGCCGGGACAGGGGCTGGAATTTTCTCTCTGGGGCCAACGTCCTGACTTTC
TRBV28,TRBD2,TRBJ2-1,NA,CASSGQPGLALPLRSEQFF,TGTGCCAGCAGTGGACAACCGGGACTAGCCCTCCCCCTACGGTCTGAGCAGTTCTTC
TRBV29-1,NA,TRBJ2-3,NA,CSAESAWGTDTQYF,TGCAGCGCCGAAAGCGCTTGGGGCACAGATACGCAGTATTTT
TRBV29-1,NA,TRBJ2-7,NA,CSVEVSVGYEQYF,TGCAGCGTTGAAGTATCCGTGGGATACGAGCAGTACTTC
TRBV6-5,TRBD2,TRBJ2-1,NA,CASSYYAGAYNEQFF,TGTGCCAGCAGTTATTACGCGGGGGCCTACAATGAGCAGTTCTTC
TRBV28,TRBD2,TRBJ2-3,NA,CASSPWESGNTDTQYF,TGTGCCAGCAGTCCTTGGGAGAGCGGGAACACAGATACGCAGTATTTT
TRBV6-5,NA,TRBJ1-2,NA,CASSHSTEVYGYTF,TGTGCCAGCAGTCATTCGACAGAGGTCTATGGCTACACCTTC
TRBV4-1,TRBD1,TRBJ1-5,few,CASSQDSLSWTGRNNQPQHF,TGCGCCAGCAGCCAAGATTCCCTCTCATGGACAGGGCGTAACAATCAGCCCCAGCATTTT
TRBV7-9,NA,TRBJ1-1,many,CASAGFSNTEAFF,TGTGCCAGTGCTGGCTTTTCGAACACTGAAGCTTTCTTT